The clone carrying this TCR beta chain was detected only a few times. Authors' methods: The assay estimated nucleated cells by amplifying reference gene primers. The table came from immunoSEQ multiplex PCR; TCRdb's copy has only in-frame clones and leaves some out. From that table come the V and J calls and clone size; the DNA was used to work out D and trimming. The sample gives around 200,000 clones, roughly 78% of which show up once; about 2.8% is in the top ten. The source of the sample is a study of blood T cell repertoires in COVID-19. Study as a whole: Samples taken during acute and convalescent COVID-19 were collected in the United States, Italy and Spain. PBMCs, B-cell-depleted T cells, or T cells were the source of the cDNA or gDNA that made up the material.

Per the germline V gene, CDR1 is LGHDT and CDR2 is YNNKEL (reference sequence). This CDR3 is 16 amino acids long. The V end was cut by 1 base, the J end by 4 bases, with 16 bases between. V usage is TRBV3-1 (or the pseudogene TRBV3-2) and J usage is TRBJ1-1; D ambiguous. The TCR sequence derives from an elderly woman with active or convalescent COVID-19. Sequencing was done on a sample of peripheral blood. The CDR3 protein is CASSQVWSRSGTEAFF. The CDR3 nucleotides read TGTGCCAGCAGCCAAGTCTGGTCCAGGAGCGGCACTGAAGCTTTCTTT.